This T cell receptor (beta chain) was recorded in a study of beta chain features in type 1 diabetes (dated by TCRdb to the late 2010s). For the wider study: No differences in mean age, gender distribution, total cell number or subset yield were found between patients and healthy donors. Whereas all 30 or so donors provided naive and central memory subsets, regulatory and stem cell-like memory subsets were isolated from just 8 patients and roughly 8 healthy donors. A total of over 90,000,000 sorted cells were examined across all samples, and a strong correlation was observed between cell number per subset and RNA yield. In the study, TCRB repertoires of sorted circulating CD4+ T cell subsets from recently diagnosed type 1 diabetes patients were compared with those of matched healthy donors. Overall study outcomes, separate from this receptor: PCR might favor shorter templates, but patient and control samples were amplified and corrected together, so any skew would affect both groups equally. Because cDNA was sequenced instead of genomic DNA, activated cells with high expression could be over-represented, although the groups did not differ in activation or CD3 levels. Fewer insertions and more nucleotide deletions at VDJ recombination sites were observed in patients with type 1 diabetes, implying thymic rearrangement abnormalities. Because the HLA sub-analyses included only small numbers of individuals, any influence of HLA type on TCRB rearrangement was left unresolved. Naive, central memory and regulatory TCRB repertoires appeared to be more alike among patients than among healthy donors. Type 1 diabetes patients showed a moderate but significant shortening of TCRB CDR3 length in all four CD4+ subsets.

A single peripheral blood draw of approximately 120 mL on average was collected from each donor into heparinised tubes. Using a panel that included CD45RO, CCR7, CD25, CD127, CD95 and CD27, naive, central memory, regulatory and stem cell-like memory CD4+ T cells were sorted on a BD FACSAria II. A purity above 95% was achieved for all sorted populations. PBMCs were separated immediately by Lymphoprep density gradient centrifugation and were stained directly, without being cultured. To minimize batch effects, samples were stained and sorted in pairs, one healthy donor with one patient per experiment. All of the isolated RNA was reverse transcribed with the High Capacity cDNA Reverse Transcription Kit, so expressed TCRB transcripts were sequenced. Naive, central memory and regulatory T cell samples underwent deep immunoSEQ sequencing, averaging about 3.57 million total reads per sample. Sorted cells were lysed in RLT buffer, and RNA was extracted using DNase-treated RNeasy Micro or Mini kits according to cell number. Each cell subset was processed on its own to prevent cross-contamination, while patient and healthy donor samples were processed together. The immunoSEQ multiplex PCR was used to amplify TCRB sequences from cDNA, yielding 87-bp fragments that span the CDR3 region. Amplicons were sequenced on the Illumina HiSeq platform. The published analysis was carried out like this. Synthetic template baselines were used to correct PCR bias computationally, reads within Hamming distance 2 were collapsed together, and singletons that could not be merged were discarded. Reads were aligned against IMGT to assign V, D and J genes, CDR3 length and insertions or deletions at six rearrangement sites. Within each subset, clonotype counts were normalized to sorted cell number, after which true diversity and Gini coefficients were computed with the tcR R package. The overlap coefficient, calculated on TCRB nucleotide sequences, was used to quantify repertoire sharing. Here the immuneACCESS table is served through TCRdb, limited to in-frame sequences with V and J called. Missing clones are a known gap in these copies; in checked studies unresolved V genes cover under half, and the rest lacks a known reason. Clone size and V and J calls were adopted from that table, with D and trimming inferred from the DNA. Counted in this sample were some 110,000 clones; about 17% of them appeared once. The top ten clones comprise about 2.5% of the sample.

A word on this clone: The antigen this receptor binds is unknown. No base qualities exist here, and no much larger clone lies one base off it.

V loses 0 bases of germline sequence and J loses 4 bases, and the interval between the two ends is 15 bases. From cysteine to phenylalanine, the CDR3 is 16 amino acids long. The CDR3 DNA has 48 bases and is translated from base 1. According to the germline V gene, CDR1 reads LGHNA and CDR2 reads YSLEER. The chain uses TRBV4-3 and TRBJ1-2, and perhaps TRBD1 as D gene, on 5 matching bases. This clonotype originated in a young man with type 1 diabetes. What was sequenced was central memory CD4+ T cells from blood. The CDR3 reads CASSQDGQGEPYGYTF. The DNA reads TGCGCCAGCAGCCAAGACGGGCAGGGAGAGCCCTATGGCTACACCTTC.